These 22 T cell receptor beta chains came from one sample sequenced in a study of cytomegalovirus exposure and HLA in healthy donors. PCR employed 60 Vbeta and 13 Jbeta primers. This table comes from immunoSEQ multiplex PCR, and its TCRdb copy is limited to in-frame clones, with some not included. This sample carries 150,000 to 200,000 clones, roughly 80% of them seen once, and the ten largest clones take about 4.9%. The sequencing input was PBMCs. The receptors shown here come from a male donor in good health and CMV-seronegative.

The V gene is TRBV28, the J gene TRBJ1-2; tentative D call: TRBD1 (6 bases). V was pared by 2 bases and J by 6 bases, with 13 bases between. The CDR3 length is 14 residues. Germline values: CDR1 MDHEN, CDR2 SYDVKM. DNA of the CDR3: TGTGCCAGCAGTTTAGACAGGAGAAGGGATGGCTACACCTTC. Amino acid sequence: CASSLDRRRDGYTF.

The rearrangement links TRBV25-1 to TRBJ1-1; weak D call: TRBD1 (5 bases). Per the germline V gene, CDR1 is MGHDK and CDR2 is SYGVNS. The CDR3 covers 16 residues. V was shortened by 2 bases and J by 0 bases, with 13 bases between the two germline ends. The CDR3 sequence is CASSEGRTPMNTEAFF. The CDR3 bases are TGTGCCAGCAGTGAAGGGAGGACACCTATGAACACTGAAGCTTTCTTT.

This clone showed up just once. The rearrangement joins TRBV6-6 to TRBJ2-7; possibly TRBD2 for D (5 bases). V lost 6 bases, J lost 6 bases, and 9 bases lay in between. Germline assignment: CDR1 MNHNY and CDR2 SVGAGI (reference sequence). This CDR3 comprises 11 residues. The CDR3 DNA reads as TGTGCCAGCAGAACAAGCGGCGAGCAGTACTTC. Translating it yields CASRTSGEQYF.

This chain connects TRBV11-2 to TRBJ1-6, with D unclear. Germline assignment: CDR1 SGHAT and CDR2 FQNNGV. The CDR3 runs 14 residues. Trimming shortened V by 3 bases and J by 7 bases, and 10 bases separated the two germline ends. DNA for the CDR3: TGTGCCAGCAGCTTTTCACAGCTAAATTCACCCCTCCACTTT. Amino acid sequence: CASSFSQLNSPLHF.

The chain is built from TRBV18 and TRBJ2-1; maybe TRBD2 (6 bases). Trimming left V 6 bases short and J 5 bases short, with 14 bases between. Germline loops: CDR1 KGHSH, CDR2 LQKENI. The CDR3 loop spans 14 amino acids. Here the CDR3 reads CASSTRDQDNEQFF. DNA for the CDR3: TGTGCCAGCTCCACGCGGGACCAAGACAATGAGCAGTTCTTC. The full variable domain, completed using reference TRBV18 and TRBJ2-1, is NAGVMQNPRHLVRRRGQEARLRCSPMKGHSHVYWYRQLPEEGLKFMVYLQKENIIDESGMPKERFSAEFPKEGPSILRIQQVVRGDSAAYFCASSTRDQDNEQFFGPGTRLTVL.

The CDR3: CASSLQGWSTEAFF. The CDR3 DNA sequence: TGTGCCAGCAGCTTACAGGGATGGAGTACTGAAGCTTTCTTT. This chain joins TRBV11-2 and TRBJ1-1; TRBD1 might be the D (5 bases). The CDR3 totals 14 residues. In germline, CDR1 is SGHAT, CDR2 FQNNGV. Trimming removed 2 bases from V and 5 bases from J, with 12 bases in between.

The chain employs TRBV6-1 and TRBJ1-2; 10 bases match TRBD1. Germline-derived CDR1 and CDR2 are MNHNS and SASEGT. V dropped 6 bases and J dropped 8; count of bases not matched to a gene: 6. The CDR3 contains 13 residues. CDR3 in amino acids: CASSAGTGVGYTF. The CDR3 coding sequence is TGTGCCAGCAGCGCCGGGACAGGGGTAGGCTACACCTTC.

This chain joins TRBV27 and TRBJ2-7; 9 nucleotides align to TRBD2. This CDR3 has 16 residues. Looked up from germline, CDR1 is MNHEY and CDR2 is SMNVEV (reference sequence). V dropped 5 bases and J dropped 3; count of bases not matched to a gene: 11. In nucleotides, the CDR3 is TGTGCCAGCAGTCCCTATCGACTAGCGGAACTCTACGAGCAGTACTTC. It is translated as CASSPYRLAELYEQYF.

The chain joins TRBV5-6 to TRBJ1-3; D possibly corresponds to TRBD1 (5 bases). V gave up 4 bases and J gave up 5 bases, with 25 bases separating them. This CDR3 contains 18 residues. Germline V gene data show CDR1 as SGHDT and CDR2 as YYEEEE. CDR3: CASSRDSDRNLERNTIYF. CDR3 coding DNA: TGTGCCAGCAGCCGCGACAGTGACCGGAATCTCGAAAGAAACACCATATATTTT.

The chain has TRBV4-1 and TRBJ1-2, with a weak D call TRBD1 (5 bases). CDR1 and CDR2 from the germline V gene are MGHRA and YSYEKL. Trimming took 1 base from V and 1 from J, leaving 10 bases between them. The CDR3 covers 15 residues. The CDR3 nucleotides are TGCGCCAGCAGCCAAGGGTGGGGGGGTAACTATGGCTACACCTTC. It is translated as CASSQGWGGNYGYTF.

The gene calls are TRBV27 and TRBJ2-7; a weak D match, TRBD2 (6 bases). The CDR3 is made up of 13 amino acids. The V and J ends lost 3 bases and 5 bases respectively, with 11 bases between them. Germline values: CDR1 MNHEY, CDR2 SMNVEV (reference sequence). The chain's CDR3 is CASSLSRGNEQYF. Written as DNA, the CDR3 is TGTGCCAGCAGTTTGTCACGGGGGAACGAGCAGTACTTC.

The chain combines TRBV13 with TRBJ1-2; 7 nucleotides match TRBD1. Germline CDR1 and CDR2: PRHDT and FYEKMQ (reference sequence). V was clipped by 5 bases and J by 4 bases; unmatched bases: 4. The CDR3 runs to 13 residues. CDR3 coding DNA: TGTGCCAGCAGCCCAGGGACAGCCTATGGCTACACCTTC. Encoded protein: CASSPGTAYGYTF.

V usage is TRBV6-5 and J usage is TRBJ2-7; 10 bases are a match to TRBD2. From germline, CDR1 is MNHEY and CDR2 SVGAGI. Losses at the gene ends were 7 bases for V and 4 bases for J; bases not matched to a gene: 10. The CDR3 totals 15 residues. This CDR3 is CASTAASSGRYEQYF. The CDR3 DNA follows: TGTGCCAGCACCGCCGCGAGTAGCGGGAGGTACGAGCAGTACTTC.

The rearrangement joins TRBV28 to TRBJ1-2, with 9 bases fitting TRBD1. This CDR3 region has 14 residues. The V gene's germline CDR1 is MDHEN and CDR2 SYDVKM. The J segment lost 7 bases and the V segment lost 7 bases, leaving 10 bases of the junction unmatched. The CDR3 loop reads CASIMGQGKGGYTF. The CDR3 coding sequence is TGTGCCAGCATTATGGGACAGGGAAAAGGTGGCTACACCTTC.

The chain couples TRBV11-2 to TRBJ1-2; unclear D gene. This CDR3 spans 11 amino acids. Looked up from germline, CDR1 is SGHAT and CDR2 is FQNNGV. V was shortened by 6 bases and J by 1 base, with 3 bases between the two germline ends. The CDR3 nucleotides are TGTGCCAGCAGTCTTAACTATGGCTACACCTTC. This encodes CASSLNYGYTF.

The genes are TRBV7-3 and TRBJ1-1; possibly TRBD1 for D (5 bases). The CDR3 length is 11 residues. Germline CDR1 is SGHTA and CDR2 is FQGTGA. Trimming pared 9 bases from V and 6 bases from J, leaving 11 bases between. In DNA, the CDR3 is TGTGCCAGGGGGGGACTGTCTGAAGCTTTCTTT. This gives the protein CARGGLSEAFF.

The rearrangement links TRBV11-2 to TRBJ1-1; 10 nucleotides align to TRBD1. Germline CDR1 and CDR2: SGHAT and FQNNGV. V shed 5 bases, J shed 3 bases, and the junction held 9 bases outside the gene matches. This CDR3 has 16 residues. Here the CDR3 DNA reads TGTGCCAGCAGCGCTCCCGGGACAGGGGAGGACACTGAAGCTTTCTTT. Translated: CASSAPGTGEDTEAFF.

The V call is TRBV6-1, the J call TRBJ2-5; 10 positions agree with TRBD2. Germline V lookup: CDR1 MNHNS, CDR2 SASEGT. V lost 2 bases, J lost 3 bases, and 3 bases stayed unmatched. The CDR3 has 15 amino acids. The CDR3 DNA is TGTGCCAGCAGTGAATGGGGGACTAGCGAAGAGACCCAGTACTTC. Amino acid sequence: CASSEWGTSEETQYF.

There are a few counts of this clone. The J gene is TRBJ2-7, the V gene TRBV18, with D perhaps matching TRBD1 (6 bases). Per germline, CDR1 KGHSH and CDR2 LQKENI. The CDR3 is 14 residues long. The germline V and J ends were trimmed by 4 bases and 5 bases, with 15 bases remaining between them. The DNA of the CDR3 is TGTGCCAGCTCACGGTACAGGGCCCCCAACGAGCAGTACTTC. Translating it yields CASSRYRAPNEQYF.

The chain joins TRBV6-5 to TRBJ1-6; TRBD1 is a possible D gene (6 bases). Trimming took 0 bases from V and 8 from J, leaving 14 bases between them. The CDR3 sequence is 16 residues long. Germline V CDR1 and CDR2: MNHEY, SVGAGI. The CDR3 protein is CASSYSNRGGHSPLHF. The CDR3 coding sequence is TGTGCCAGCAGTTACTCGAACCGGGGGGGGCATTCACCCCTCCACTTT.

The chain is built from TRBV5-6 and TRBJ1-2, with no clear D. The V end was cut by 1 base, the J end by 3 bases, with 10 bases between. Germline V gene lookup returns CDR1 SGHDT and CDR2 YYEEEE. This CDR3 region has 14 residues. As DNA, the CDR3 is TGTGCCAGCAGCTTGTACGGAGCTTACTATGGCTACACCTTC. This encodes CASSLYGAYYGYTF.

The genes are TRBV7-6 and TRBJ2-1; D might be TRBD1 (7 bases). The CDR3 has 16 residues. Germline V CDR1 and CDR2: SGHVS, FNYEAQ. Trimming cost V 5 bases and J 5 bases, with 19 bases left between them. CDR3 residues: CASSQGGTGRNNEQFF. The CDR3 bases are TGTGCCAGCAGCCAGGGGGGTACAGGGAGAAACAATGAGCAGTTCTTC.